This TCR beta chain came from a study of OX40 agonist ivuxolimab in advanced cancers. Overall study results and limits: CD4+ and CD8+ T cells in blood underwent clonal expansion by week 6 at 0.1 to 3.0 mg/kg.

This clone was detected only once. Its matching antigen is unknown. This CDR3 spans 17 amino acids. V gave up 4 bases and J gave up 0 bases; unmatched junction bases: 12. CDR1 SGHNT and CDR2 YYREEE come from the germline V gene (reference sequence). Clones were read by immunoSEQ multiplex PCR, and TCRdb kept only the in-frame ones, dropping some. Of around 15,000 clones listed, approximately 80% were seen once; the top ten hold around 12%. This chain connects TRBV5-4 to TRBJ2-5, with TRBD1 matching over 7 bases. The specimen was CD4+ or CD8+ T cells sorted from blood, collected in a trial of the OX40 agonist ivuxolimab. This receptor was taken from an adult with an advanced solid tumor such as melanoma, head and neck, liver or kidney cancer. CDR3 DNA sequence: TGTGCCAGCAGCCAACACTACAGGGGAATAAACCAAGAGACCCAGTACTTC. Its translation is CASSQHYRGINQETQYF. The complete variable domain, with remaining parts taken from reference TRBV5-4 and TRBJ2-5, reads ETGVTQSPTHLIKTRGQQVTLRCSSQSGHNTVSWYQQALGQGPQFIFQYYREEENGRGNFPPRFSGLQFPNYSSELNVNALELDDSALYLCASSQHYRGINQETQYFGPGTRLLVL.